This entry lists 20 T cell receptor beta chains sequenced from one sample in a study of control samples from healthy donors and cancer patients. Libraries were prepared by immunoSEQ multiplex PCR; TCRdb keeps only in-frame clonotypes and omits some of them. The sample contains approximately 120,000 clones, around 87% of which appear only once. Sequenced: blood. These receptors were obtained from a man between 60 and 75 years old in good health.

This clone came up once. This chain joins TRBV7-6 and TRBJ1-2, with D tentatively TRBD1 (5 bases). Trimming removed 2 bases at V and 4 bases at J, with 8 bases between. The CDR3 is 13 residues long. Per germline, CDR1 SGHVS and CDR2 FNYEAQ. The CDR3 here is CASSLTGLYGYTF. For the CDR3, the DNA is TGTGCCAGCAGCTTAACGGGGCTCTATGGCTACACCTTC.

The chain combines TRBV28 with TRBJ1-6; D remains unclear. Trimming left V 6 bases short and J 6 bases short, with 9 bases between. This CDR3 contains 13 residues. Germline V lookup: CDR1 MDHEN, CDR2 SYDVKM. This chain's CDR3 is CASRGDGNSPLHF. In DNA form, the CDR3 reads TGTGCCAGCAGGGGAGATGGTAATTCACCCCTCCACTTT.

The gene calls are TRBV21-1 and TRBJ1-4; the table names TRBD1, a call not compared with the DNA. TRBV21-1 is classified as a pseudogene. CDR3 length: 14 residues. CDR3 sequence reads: CASSKLEDSLMLFF. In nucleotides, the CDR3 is TGTGCCAGCAGCAAGTTAGAGGACAGCTTAATGCTGTTTTTT.

The CDR3 nucleotides read TGTGCCAGTAGCTTGACAGGGTTAGTGGTCGGCAATCAGCCCCAGCATTTT. Amino acids: CASSLTGLVVGNQPQHF. This sequence joins TRBV19 and TRBJ1-5; 7 bases match TRBD1. Trimming cost V 6 bases and J 2 bases; bases outside gene matches: 13. In germline, CDR1 is LNHDA, CDR2 SQIVND (reference sequence). This CDR3 is built from 17 residues.

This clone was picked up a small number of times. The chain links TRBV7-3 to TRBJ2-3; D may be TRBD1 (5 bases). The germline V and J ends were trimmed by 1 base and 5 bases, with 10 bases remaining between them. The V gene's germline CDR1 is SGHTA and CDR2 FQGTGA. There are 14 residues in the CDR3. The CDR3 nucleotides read TGTGCCAGCAGCTTAAATGGGGCGATAGATACGCAGTATTTT. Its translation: CASSLNGAIDTQYF.

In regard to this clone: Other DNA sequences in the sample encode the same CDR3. In nucleotides, the CDR3 is TGTGCCAGCAGCTTAGCAGGCGCCCAAGAGACCCAGTACTTC. This encodes CASSLAGAQETQYF. V is TRBV7-2 and J is TRBJ2-5; D gene unclear. V lost 0 bases and J lost 1, with 6 bases in between. This CDR3 has 14 amino acids. Germline V gives CDR1 SGHTA, CDR2 FQGNSA. The variable domain in full, with the rest retrieved from reference TRBV7-2 and TRBJ2-5, is GAGVSQSPSNKVTEKGKDVELRCDPISGHTALYWYRQSLGQGLEFLIYFQGNSAPDKSGLPSDRFSAERTGGSVSTLTIQRTQQEDSAVYLCASSLAGAQETQYFGPGTRLLVL.

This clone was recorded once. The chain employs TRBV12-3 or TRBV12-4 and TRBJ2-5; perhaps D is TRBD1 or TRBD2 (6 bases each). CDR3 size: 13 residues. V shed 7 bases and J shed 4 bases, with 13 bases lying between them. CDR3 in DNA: TGTGCCAGCAACCTGGGGGGCCGAGAGACCCAGTACTTC. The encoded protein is CASNLGGRETQYF.

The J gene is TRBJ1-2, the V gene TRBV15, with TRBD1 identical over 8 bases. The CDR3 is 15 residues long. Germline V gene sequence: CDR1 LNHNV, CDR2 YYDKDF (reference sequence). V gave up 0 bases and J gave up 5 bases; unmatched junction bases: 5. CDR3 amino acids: CATSRDTGQDYGYTF. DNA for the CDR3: TGTGCCACCAGCAGAGATACGGGACAGGATTATGGCTACACCTTC.

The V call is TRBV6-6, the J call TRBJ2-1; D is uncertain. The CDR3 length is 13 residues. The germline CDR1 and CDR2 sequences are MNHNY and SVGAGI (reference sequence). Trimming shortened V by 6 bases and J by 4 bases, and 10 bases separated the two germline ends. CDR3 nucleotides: TGTGCCAGCAGCCGCACGCTATACAATGAGCAGTTCTTC. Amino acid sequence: CASSRTLYNEQFF.

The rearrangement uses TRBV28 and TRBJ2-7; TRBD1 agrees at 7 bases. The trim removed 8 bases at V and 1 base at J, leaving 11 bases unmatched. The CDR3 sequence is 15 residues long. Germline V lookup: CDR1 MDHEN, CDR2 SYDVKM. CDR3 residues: CASASTGTASYEQYF. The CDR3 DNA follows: TGTGCCAGCGCCTCCACCGGGACAGCATCCTACGAGCAGTACTTC.

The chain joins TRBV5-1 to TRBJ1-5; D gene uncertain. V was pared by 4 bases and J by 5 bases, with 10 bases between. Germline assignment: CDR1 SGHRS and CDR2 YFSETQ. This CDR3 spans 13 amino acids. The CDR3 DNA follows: TGCGCCAGCAGCCCCACACCCGATCAGCCCCAGCATTTT. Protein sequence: CASSPTPDQPQHF.

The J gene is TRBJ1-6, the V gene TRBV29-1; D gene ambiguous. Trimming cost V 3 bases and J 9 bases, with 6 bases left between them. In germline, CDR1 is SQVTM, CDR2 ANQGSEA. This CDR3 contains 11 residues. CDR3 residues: CSVEKSSPLHF. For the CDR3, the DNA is TGCAGCGTTGAGAAGAGTTCACCCCTCCACTTT.

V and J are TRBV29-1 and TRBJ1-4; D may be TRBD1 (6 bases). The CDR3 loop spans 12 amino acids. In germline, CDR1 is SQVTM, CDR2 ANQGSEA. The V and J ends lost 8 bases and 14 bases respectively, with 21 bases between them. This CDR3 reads CSYYRDTGGLFF. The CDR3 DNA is TGCAGCTATTACAGGGACACAGGTGGGCTGTTTTTT.

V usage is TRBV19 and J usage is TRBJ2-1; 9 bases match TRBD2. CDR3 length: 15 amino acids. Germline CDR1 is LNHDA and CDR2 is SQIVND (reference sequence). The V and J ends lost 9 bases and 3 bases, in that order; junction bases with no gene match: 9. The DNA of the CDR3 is TGTGCCAGCTGCTCTAGCGGGAACCGCTACAATGAGCAGTTCTTC. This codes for CASCSSGNRYNEQFF. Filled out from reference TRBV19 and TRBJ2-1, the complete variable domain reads DGGITQSPKYLFRKEGQNVTLSCEQNLNHDAMYWYRQDPGQGLRLIYYSQIVNDFQKGDIAEGYSVSREKKESFPLTVTSAQKNPTAFYLCASCSSGNRYNEQFFGPGTRLTVL.

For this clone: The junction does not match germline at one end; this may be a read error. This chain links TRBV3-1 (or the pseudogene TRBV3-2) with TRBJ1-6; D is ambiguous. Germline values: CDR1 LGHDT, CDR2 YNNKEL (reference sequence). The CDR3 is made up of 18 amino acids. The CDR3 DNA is TGTGCCAGCAACCAAGTTAGCCAGGCTCACTCCTATAATTCACCCCTCCACTTT. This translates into CASNQVSQAHSYNSPLHF.

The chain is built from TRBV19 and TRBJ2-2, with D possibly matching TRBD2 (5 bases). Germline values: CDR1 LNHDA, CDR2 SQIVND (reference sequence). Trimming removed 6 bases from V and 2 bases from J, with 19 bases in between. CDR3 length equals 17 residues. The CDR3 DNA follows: TGTGCCAGTAGCGTACAGCCGGGGATGGTTAACACCGGGGAGCTGTTTTTT. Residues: CASSVQPGMVNTGELFF.

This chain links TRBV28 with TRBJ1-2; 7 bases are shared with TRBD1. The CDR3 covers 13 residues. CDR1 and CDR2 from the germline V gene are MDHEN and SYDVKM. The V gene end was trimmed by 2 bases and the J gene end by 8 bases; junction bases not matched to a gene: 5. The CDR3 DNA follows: TGTGCCAGCAGTTTAAACAGGGGACGAGGCTACACCTTC. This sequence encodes CASSLNRGRGYTF.

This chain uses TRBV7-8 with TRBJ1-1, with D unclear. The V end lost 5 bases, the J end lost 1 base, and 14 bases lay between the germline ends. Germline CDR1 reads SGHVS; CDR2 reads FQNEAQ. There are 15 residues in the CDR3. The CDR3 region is CASSPRDFANTEAFF. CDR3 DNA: TGTGCCAGCAGCCCCCGGGATTTCGCGAACACTGAAGCTTTCTTT.

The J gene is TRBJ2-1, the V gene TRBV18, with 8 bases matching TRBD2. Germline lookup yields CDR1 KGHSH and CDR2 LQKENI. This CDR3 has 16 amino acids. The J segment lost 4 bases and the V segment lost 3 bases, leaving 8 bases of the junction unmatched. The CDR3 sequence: CASSPSRGGNYNEQFF. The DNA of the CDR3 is TGTGCCAGCTCACCTTCCCGGGGGGGCAATTACAATGAGCAGTTCTTC.

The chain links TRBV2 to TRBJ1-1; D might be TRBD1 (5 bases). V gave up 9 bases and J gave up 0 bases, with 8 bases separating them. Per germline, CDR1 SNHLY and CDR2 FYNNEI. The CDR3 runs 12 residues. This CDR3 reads CARQALNTEAFF. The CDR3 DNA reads TGTGCCAGACAGGCCTTGAACACTGAAGCTTTCTTT.